This TCR beta chain was captured by sequencing in a study of T cells in Graves' hyperthyroidism and ophthalmopathy. Remarks on this clonotype: Mismatch with germline at one junction end may stem from a read error.

The CDR3 length is 15 residues. Looked up from germline, CDR1 is SGHRS and CDR2 is YFSETQ. Uncontrolled infection, other autoimmune disease, pregnancy or lactation led to exclusion. TCR beta CDR3 regions were amplified from RNA. The TCR CDR3 was amplified in a first-round RT-PCR using the HTBI primer set. TCRdb independently ran MiXCR on the multiplex PCR reads; one entry per CDR3 protein. Found here are around 500,000 distinct CDR3 sequences, approximately 14% of them singletons; the top ten hold over 15%. The origin of this receptor is a young woman with Graves' hyperthyroidism. The chain joins TRBV5-1 to TRBJ2-1, with a weak D call TRBD2 (6 bases). What was sequenced was blood. The CDR3 here is CASSLKTSLYNGQFF. The DNA for the CDR3 is TGCGCCAGCAGCTTGAAAACTAGCCTCTACAATGGGCAGTTCTTC.